This entry features one T cell receptor beta chain sequence. What antigen it recognizes has not been identified. No much larger clonotype is one base removed from it; base qualities were not supplied. The germline V gene yields SGHTA for CDR1 and FQGTGA for CDR2. V trim: 2 bases; J trim: 1 base; unmatched bases: 7. The CDR3 contains 18 residues, cysteine and phenylalanine counted. CDR3 DNA only is kept here, 54 bases in frame from base 1. Moderately to severely active disease, a Clinical Activity Score of at least 3, a NOSPECS grade of at least 4, and a duration under 3 months were present in ophthalmopathy patients. Any patient with an uncontrolled infection, another autoimmune disease, pregnancy or lactation was excluded. Diagnoses were established on the basis of clinical symptoms, serum thyroxine and TRAb, thyroid ultrasound, and orbital computed tomography. Ficoll-Paque density gradient centrifugation was used to isolate PBMCs from approximately 11 ml of fresh peripheral blood. Trizol reagent was used to extract total RNA, and RNA quality was then checked on an Agilent 2100 Bioanalyzer.

Amplification of TCR beta CDR3 regions was carried out from RNA transcripts. For the first round of RT-PCR on the TCR CDR3, the HTBI primer set was used together with the Qiagen OneStep RT-PCR kit. Libraries were constructed in a second round of multiplex PCR, after which size selection and purification were carried out. The libraries were sequenced on an Illumina HiSeq2000 using paired-end 100 bp reads. Processing in the source paper ran as follows. Raw data were processed with SOAPnuke, discarding reads with adapters, uncalled bases, mean Phred below 15, or no exact constant-primer or identifier match. High-quality paired reads were merged with COPE v1.2.5, and unique nucleotide sequences were defined as clonotypes. Clonotypes were aligned to IMGT TRBV, TRBD and TRBJ reference segments using MiTCR v1.1. Only V-J combinations with frequency above 0.0001, covering 99% to 99.2% of repertoires, were analysed. A TCS score was defined as the ratio of F50 (clonal expansion) to E x V (chaos), with BLOSUM62-based TCRdist applied between CDR3 peptides within each V-J. Welch's t-statistics and random forest reduced just over 500 V-J features to around 14, which were used in a naive Bayes classifier (R e1071). TCRdb redid the processing of the public reads, applying fastp at Q25 and MiXCR, and retained in-frame beta chains. Each entry is one CDR3 protein sequence, shown with its most common DNA and genes. The V and J calls and clone size come from TCRdb's table, not from the authors' own analysis. This sample lists hundreds of thousands of distinct CDR3 sequences; more than 20% were detected once. The ten largest account for approximately 30% of the sample.

The data were obtained in a study of T cells in Graves' hyperthyroidism and ophthalmopathy (dated by TCRdb to about 2019). Describing the broader study: Peripheral blood was collected at initial diagnosis, before any treatment. To identify distinguishing TCR V-J signatures, a discovery cohort of some 99 patients was used, comprising under 45 with Graves' ophthalmopathy and around 57 with stable Graves' hyperthyroidism. Prospective prediction of ophthalmopathy was tested in an independent validation cohort consisting of 18 to 20 hyperthyroidism patients and some 17 patients who later progressed to ophthalmopathy. The 95 to 100 discovery patients were randomly divided into training and test sets at a 7:3 ratio. In several Graves' hyperthyroidism patients, the study also compared T-cell repertoires from thyroid tissue with T-cell repertoires from blood. Once sampling was done, hyperthyroidism patients were given methimazole at a starting dose of 30 mg daily, whereas ophthalmopathy patients were given high-dose intravenous methylprednisolone. According to the paper, TCR Vbeta CDR3 sequencing was carried out on 135 peripheral blood samples, which came from about 45 ophthalmopathy, 75 to 80 hyperthyroidism and approximately 17 progressor patients.

The paper as a whole reports these results and caveats: During validation, the model predicted progression to ophthalmopathy a median of around six months ahead of onset, with almost 71% sensitivity and less than 85% specificity. No statistical method was used to set the sample size in advance, and investigators knew the group allocation. A model built on a 13 V-J signature distinguished ophthalmopathy from stable hyperthyroidism, reaching 87.88% sensitivity and approximately 81% specificity in cross-validation and 80%/75% in testing. Most expanded thyroid clonotypes (frequency above 0.001) were also detected in blood, suggesting blood repertoires may reflect thyroid immune responses.

Source material: blood. The origin of this receptor is a man under 40 with Graves' ophthalmopathy. This sequence uses TRBV7-3 and TRBJ2-3; 12 bases in the junction line up with TRBD2. The nucleotide sequence is given as TGTGCCAGCAGCTTACCCTGGACTAGCGGGGTTCGCACAGATACGCAGTATTTT. This sequence encodes CASSLPWTSGVRTDTQYF. Joined to the reference TRBV7-3 and TRBJ2-3 proteins, this CDR3 gives the full variable domain: GAGVSQTPSNKVTEKGKYVELRCDPISGHTALYWYRQSLGQGPEFLIYFQGTGAADDSGLPNDRFFAVRPEGSVSTLKIQRTERGDSAVYLCASSLPWTSGVRTDTQYFGPGTRLTVL.